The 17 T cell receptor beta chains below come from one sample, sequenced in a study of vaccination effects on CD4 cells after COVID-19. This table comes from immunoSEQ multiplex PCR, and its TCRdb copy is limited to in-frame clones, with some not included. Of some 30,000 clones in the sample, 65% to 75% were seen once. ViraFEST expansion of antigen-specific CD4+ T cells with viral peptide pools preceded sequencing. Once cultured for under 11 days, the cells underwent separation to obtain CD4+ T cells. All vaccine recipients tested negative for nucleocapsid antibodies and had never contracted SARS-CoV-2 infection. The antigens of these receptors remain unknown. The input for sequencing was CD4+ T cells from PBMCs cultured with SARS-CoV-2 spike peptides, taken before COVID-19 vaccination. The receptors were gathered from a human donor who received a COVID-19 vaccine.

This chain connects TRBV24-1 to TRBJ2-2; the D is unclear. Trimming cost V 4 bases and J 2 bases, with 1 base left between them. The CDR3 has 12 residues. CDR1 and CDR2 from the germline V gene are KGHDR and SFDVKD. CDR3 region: CATSENTGELFF. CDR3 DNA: TGTGCCACCAGTGAAAACACCGGGGAGCTGTTTTTT.

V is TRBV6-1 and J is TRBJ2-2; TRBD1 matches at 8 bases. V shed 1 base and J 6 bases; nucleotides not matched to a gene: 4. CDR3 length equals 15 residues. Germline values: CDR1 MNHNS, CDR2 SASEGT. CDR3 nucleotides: TGTGCCAGCAGTGAAGGGACAGGGTTAGCCGGGGAGCTGTTTTTT. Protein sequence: CASSEGTGLAGELFF.

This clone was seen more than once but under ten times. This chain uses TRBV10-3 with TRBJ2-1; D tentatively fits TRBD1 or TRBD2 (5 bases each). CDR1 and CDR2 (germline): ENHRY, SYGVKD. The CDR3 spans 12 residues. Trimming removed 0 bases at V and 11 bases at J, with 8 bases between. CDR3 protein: CAISESEGQQFF. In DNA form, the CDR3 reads TGTGCCATCAGTGAGTCCGAGGGACAGCAGTTCTTC.

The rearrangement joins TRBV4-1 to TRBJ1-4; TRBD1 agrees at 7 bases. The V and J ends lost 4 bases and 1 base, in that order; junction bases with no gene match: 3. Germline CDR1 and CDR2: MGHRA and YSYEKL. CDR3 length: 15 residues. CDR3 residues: CASSRRGVTNEKLFF. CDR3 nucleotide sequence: TGCGCCAGCAGCCGCAGGGGGGTAACTAATGAAAAACTGTTTTTT.

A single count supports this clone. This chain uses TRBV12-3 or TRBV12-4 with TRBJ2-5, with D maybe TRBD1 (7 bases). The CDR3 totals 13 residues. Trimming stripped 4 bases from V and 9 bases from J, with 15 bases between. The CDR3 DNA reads TGTGCCAGCAGTTACTCTGACAGGGAGGCCCAGTACTTC. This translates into CASSYSDREAQYF.

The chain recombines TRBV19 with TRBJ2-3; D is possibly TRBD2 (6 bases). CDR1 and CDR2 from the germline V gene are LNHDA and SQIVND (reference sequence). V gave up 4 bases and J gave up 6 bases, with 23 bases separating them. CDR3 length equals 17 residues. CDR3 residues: CASSKNRDSIRADTQYF. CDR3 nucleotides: TGTGCCAGTAGTAAAAACCGGGACTCAATTCGCGCGGATACGCAGTATTTT.

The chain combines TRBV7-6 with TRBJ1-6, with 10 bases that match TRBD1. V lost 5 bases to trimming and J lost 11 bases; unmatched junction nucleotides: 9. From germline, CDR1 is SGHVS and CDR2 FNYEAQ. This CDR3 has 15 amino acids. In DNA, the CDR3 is TGTGCCAGCAGCCCCCAGACCGGGACAGGGGCACCCCTCCACTTT. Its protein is CASSPQTGTGAPLHF.

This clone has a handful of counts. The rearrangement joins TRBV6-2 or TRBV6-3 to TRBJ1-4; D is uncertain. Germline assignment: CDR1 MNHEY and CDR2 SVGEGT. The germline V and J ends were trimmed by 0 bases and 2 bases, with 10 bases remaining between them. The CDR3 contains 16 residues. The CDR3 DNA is TGTGCCAGCAGTTACTCAGAAATGGAGACTAATGAAAAACTGTTTTTT. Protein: CASSYSEMETNEKLFF.

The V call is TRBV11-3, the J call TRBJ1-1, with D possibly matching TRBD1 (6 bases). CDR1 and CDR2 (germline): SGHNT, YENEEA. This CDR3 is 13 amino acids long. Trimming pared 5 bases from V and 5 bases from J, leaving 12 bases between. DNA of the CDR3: TGTGCCAGCAGCCGGACAGAGAGGACTGAAGCTTTCTTT. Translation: CASSRTERTEAFF.

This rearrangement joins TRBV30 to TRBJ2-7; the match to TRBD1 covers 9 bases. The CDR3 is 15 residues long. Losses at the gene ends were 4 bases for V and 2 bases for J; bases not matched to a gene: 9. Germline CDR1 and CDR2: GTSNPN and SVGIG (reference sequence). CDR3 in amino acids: CAWTVGTGIPYEQYF. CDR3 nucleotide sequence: TGTGCCTGGACGGTCGGGACAGGGATCCCCTACGAGCAGTACTTC.

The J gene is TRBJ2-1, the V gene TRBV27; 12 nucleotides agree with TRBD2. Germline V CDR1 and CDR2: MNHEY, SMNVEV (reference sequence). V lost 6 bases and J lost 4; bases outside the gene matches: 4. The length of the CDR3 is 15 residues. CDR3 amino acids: CASSPLAGGYNEQFF. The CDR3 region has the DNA TGTGCCAGCAGCCCACTAGCGGGAGGTTACAATGAGCAGTTCTTC.

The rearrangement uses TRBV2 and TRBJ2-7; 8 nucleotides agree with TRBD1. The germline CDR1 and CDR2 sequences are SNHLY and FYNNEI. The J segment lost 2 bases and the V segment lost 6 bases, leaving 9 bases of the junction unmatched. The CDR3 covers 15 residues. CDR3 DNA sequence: TGTGCCAGCAGGGGTCCGGGACAGGCCCCCTACGAGCAGTACTTC. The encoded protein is CASRGPGQAPYEQYF. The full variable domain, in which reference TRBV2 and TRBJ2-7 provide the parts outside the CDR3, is EPEVTQTPSHQVTQMGQEVILRCVPISNHLYFYWYRQILGQKVEFLVSFYNNEISEKSEIFDDQFSVERPDGSNFTLKIRSTKLEDSAMYFCASRGPGQAPYEQYFGPGTRLTVT.

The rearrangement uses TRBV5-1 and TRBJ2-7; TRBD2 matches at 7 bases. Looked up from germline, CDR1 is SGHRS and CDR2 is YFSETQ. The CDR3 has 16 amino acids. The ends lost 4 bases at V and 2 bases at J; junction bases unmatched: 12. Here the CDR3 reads CASSLVGGSLPYEQYF. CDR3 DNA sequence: TGCGCCAGCAGCCTGGTGGGGGGGTCTCTTCCCTACGAGCAGTACTTC.

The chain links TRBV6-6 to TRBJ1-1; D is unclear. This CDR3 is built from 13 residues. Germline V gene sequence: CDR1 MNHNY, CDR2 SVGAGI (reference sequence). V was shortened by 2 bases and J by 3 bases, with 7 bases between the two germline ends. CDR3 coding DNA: TGTGCCAGCAGTTACCGAGAGGACACTGAAGCTTTCTTT. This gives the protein CASSYREDTEAFF.

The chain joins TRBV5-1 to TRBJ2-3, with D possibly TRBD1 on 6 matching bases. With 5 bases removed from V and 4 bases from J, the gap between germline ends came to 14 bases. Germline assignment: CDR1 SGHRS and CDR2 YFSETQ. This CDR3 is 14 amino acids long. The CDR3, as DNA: TGCGCCAGCAGAACAGGGCCTACCTCAGATACGCAGTATTTT. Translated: CASRTGPTSDTQYF.

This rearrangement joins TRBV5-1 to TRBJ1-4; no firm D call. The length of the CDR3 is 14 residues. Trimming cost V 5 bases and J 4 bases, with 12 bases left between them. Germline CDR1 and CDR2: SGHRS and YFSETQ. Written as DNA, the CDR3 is TGCGCCAGCAGGCTAATGGACGGTAATGAAAAACTGTTTTTT. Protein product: CASRLMDGNEKLFF.

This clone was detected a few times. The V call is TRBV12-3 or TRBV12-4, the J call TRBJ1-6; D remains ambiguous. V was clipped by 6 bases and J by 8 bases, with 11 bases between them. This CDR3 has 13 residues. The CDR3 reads CASRAILYSPLHF. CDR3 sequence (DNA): TGTGCCAGCAGAGCCATCCTATATTCACCCCTCCACTTT.